These T cell receptor beta chains were read from a single sample in a study of T-cell reconstitution after alpha-beta-depleted transplantation in children. TCRdb fed the PCR reads into MiXCR, producing one record per CDR3 protein. The sample lists hundreds of thousands of distinct CDR3 sequences; 10% to 15% were seen once. The input for sequencing was PBMCs, mostly from graft donor cells, taken 360 days after TCRalphabeta/CD19-depleted stem cell transplant. The source of these receptors is a male patient under 18 who had a stem cell transplant for acute myeloid leukemia, so the T cells may come from the graft donor. The CDR3 runs from the conserved cysteine through the conserved F or W. The order of the fields is V gene, J gene, D gene, clone size, CDR3 protein, CDR3 DNA. A D gene is named only where the DNA matches it firmly. Clone size, where shown, is once, few, many, or a class for clones that have expanded.

>TRBV20-1|TRBJ2-7|.|.
CSARSPASPYEQYF
TGCAGTGCTCGTAGTCCGGCAAGCCCCTACGAGCAGTACTTC
>TRBV6-5|TRBJ2-1|TRBD2|few
CASSWTSGSLTSYNEQFF
TGTGCCAGCAGCTGGACTAGCGGGAGCCTCACCTCCTACAATGAGCAGTTCTTC
>TRBV20-1|TRBJ2-5|.|.
CSASGRGGRETQYF
TGCAGTGCTAGTGGGCGTGGGGGGAGAGAGACCCAGTACTTC
>TRBV6-1|TRBJ1-2|.|.
CASNPGVIGGYTF
TGTGCCAGCAACCCCGGGGTAATCGGTGGCTACACCTTC
>TRBV7-3|TRBJ1-6|TRBD1|.
CASSLNPLGTGDSSPLHF
TGTGCCAGCAGCTTAAATCCCCTCGGGACAGGGGATAGTTCACCCCTCCACTTT
>TRBV13|TRBJ2-1|.|few
CASSLAYERYNEQFF
TGTGCCAGCAGCTTAGCTTATGAGCGGTACAATGAGCAGTTCTTC
>TRBV6-2/TRBV6-3|TRBJ2-3|.|few
CASSYPNWDTQYF
TGTGCCAGCAGTTACCCCAATTGGGATACGCAGTATTTT
>TRBV19|TRBJ2-1|.|.
CASSKQRNRYNEQFF
TGTGCCAGTAGTAAACAGAGAAATCGCTACAATGAGCAGTTCTTC
>TRBV15|TRBJ2-7|TRBD2|once
CATGGTSSPGEQYF
TGTGCCACCGGGGGGACTAGCAGTCCGGGGGAGCAGTACTTC
>TRBV28|TRBJ1-4|TRBD1|few
CASRDRVGIEKLFF
TGTGCCAGCAGGGACAGGGTTGGTATTGAAAAACTGTTTTTT
>TRBV6-4|TRBJ2-1|.|many
CASSDSGRLNEQFF
TGTGCCAGCAGTGACTCAGGGCGGCTCAATGAGCAGTTCTTC
>TRBV12-3/TRBV12-4|TRBJ2-4|.|many
CASSFQTLAKNIQYF
TGTGCCAGCAGCTTTCAGACACTAGCCAAAAACATTCAGTACTTC
>TRBV10-3|TRBJ2-7|.|few
CAISPPGGNEQYF
TGTGCCATCAGCCCCCCTGGGGGAAACGAGCAGTACTTC
>TRBV28|TRBJ2-7|.|few
CASRLAGTWVEQYF
TGTGCCAGCAGGCTTGCGGGAACCTGGGTCGAGCAGTACTTC
>TRBV10-3|TRBJ2-1|TRBD2|many
CAIRTAGGQVGSYNEQFF
TGTGCCATCAGGACCGCGGGAGGGCAGGTTGGGTCCTACAATGAGCAGTTCTTC
>TRBV12-3/TRBV12-4|TRBJ2-3|TRBD2|.
CASRTGTSYDTDTQYF
TGTGCCAGCAGAACCGGGACTAGCTACGACACAGATACGCAGTATTTT
>TRBV6-1|TRBJ2-2|TRBD1|many
CASSIGQGSTGELFF
TGTGCCAGCAGTATAGGACAGGGCAGCACCGGGGAGCTGTTTTTT
>TRBV28|TRBJ2-5|TRBD1|.
CASSLGRQGKVETQYF
TGTGCCAGCAGTTTAGGGAGACAGGGGAAGGTGGAGACCCAGTACTTC
>TRBV11-1|TRBJ2-3|TRBD2|few
CASSGPGLAGPKEGDTQYF
TGTGCCAGCAGCGGGCCGGGACTAGCGGGACCCAAAGAAGGAGATACGCAGTATTTT
>TRBV20-1|TRBJ2-1|TRBD2|.
CSARDRGRILAGDPYNEQFF
TGCAGTGCTAGAGATCGTGGAAGGATTCTAGCGGGAGACCCTTACAATGAGCAGTTCTTC
>TRBV29-1|TRBJ2-2|.|.
CSVEDPLVGDTGELFF
TGCAGCGTTGAAGACCCCCTAGTGGGAGACACCGGGGAGCTGTTTTTT
>TRBV4-2|TRBJ2-7|.|few
CASSHRYEQYF
TGTGCCAGCAGCCACAGGTACGAGCAGTACTTC
>TRBV29-1|TRBJ2-1|.|many
CSVVPLGLSYNEQFF
TGCAGCGTTGTTCCCCTTGGTCTCTCCTACAATGAGCAGTTCTTC
>TRBV11-1|TRBJ2-7|TRBD2|.
CASSQSAGETYEQYF
TGTGCCAGCAGTCAGTCGGCGGGAGAAACCTACGAGCAGTACTTC
>TRBV2|TRBJ2-7|.|few
CASSDEGEQYF
TGTGCCAGCAGTGATGAGGGGGAGCAGTACTTC
>TRBV20-1|TRBJ2-1|.|.
CSARDGLSEQFF
TGCAGTGCTAGAGATGGTCTGAGCGAGCAGTTCTTC
>TRBV27|TRBJ2-3|TRBD2|few
CASTRGLAGSTDTQYF
TGTGCCAGCACTCGGGGACTAGCGGGTTCCACAGATACGCAGTATTTT
>TRBV5-4|TRBJ2-7|.|few
CASSLDDGIPRYEQYF
TGTGCCAGCAGCTTAGATGACGGAATCCCTCGCTACGAGCAGTACTTC
>TRBV5-1|TRBJ2-7|.|many
CASSLTGPVPYEQYF
TGCGCCAGCAGCTTAACCGGCCCCGTCCCCTACGAGCAGTACTTC
>TRBV7-9|TRBJ2-5|.|.
CASSSDLMYQETQYF
TGTGCCAGCAGCTCTGACTTAATGTACCAAGAGACCCAGTACTTC
>TRBV2|TRBJ2-1|TRBD2|few
CASGTSGRNEQFF
TGTGCCAGCGGGACTAGCGGGAGAAATGAGCAGTTCTTC
>TRBV5-1|TRBJ1-1|TRBD1|few
CASRQQGATEAFF
TGCGCCAGCAGGCAACAGGGGGCGACTGAAGCTTTCTTT
>TRBV11-2|TRBJ2-1|.|.
CASSFADRRDEQFF
TGTGCCAGCAGCTTCGCGGACAGGAGGGATGAGCAGTTCTTC
>TRBV24-1|TRBJ2-2|TRBD1|few
CATSDPGRGPGLFF
TGTGCCACCAGTGACCCCGGCAGGGGGCCGGGGCTGTTTTTT
>TRBV20-1|TRBJ2-6|.|few
CSARVLRSGANVLTF
TGCAGTGCTAGGGTACTTCGATCTGGGGCCAACGTCCTGACTTTC
>TRBV21-1|TRBJ2-5|.|.
CASSNDGGHRKYF
TGTGCCAGCAGCAACGACGGGGGACACCGAAAGTACTTC
>TRBV9|TRBJ2-1|TRBD2|few
CASSGTTSGNEQFF
TGTGCCAGCAGCGGAACAACTAGCGGCAATGAGCAGTTCTTC
>TRBV30|TRBJ2-7|.|few
CAWSRAHEQYF
TGTGCCTGGAGCAGGGCCCACGAGCAGTACTTC
>TRBV10-3|TRBJ2-7|.|few
CAISEYGPTYEQYF
TGTGCCATCAGTGAGTACGGCCCCACCTACGAGCAGTACTTC
>TRBV4-2|TRBJ2-7|.|many
CASSQDGDSLLSYEQYF
TGTGCCAGCAGCCAAGATGGGGACTCCTTACTCTCCTACGAGCAGTACTTC
>TRBV5-1|TRBJ2-7|.|few
CASSPRLTGPPLYEQYF
TGCGCCAGCAGCCCACGATTGACAGGACCGCCCCTCTACGAGCAGTACTTC
>TRBV2|TRBJ2-2|.|.
CASRGGANTGELFF
TGTGCCAGCAGGGGGGGCGCGAACACCGGGGAGCTGTTTTTT
>TRBV4-1|TRBJ2-2|TRBD2|many
CASSHLAGAGELFF
TGCGCCAGCAGCCATTTAGCGGGCGCCGGGGAGCTGTTTTTT
>TRBV15|TRBJ2-1|.|.
CATGKSSYNEQFF
TGTGCCACGGGGAAAAGCTCCTACAATGAGCAGTTCTTC
>TRBV11-2|TRBJ2-7|TRBD2|.
CASSLRAGGVSYEQYF
TGTGCCAGCAGCTTGAGAGCGGGAGGCGTTTCCTACGAGCAGTACTTC
>TRBV12-3/TRBV12-4|TRBJ2-6|.|.
CASSIRPRTGANVLTF
TGTGCCAGCAGTATACGTCCAAGGACTGGGGCCAACGTCCTGACTTTC
>TRBV18|TRBJ2-1|TRBD1|.
CASSRFRDRNYNEQFF
TGTGCCAGCTCACGATTTCGGGACAGAAACTACAATGAGCAGTTCTTC
>TRBV7-8|TRBJ1-5|.|.
CASSWDLIKGGNQPQHF
TGTGCCAGCAGTTGGGACTTAATTAAGGGAGGAAATCAGCCCCAGCATTTT
>TRBV28|TRBJ2-3|.|.
CASSLFPKGDTQYF
TGTGCCAGCAGTTTATTTCCTAAAGGGGATACGCAGTATTTT
>TRBV7-6|TRBJ2-7|.|many
CASSLEWVPFHEQYF
TGTGCCAGCAGCTTAGAATGGGTCCCGTTCCACGAGCAGTACTTC
>TRBV28|TRBJ1-1|TRBD1|few
CASNYLGPDRGEGTEAFF
TGTGCCAGCAATTATCTCGGTCCGGACAGGGGGGAAGGAACTGAAGCTTTCTTT
>TRBV12-3/TRBV12-4|TRBJ2-5|.|.
CASSYRLGGLQETQYF
TGTGCCAGCAGCTACAGACTAGGGGGCCTCCAAGAGACCCAGTACTTC
>TRBV4-3|TRBJ2-3|TRBD2|few
CASGKYSGGLRDTQYF
TGCGCCAGCGGAAAGTATAGCGGGGGACTAAGGGATACGCAGTATTTT
>TRBV4-3|TRBJ2-7|TRBD2|few
CASSQDRTSGRKGYEQYF
TGCGCCAGCAGCCAAGATAGGACTAGCGGGAGAAAGGGGTACGAGCAGTACTTC
>TRBV6-5|TRBJ1-2|.|.
CASSYEGLGGYTF
TGTGCCAGCAGTTACGAGGGCTTGGGTGGCTACACCTTC
>TRBV4-3|TRBJ1-1|TRBD1|many
CASSGQGEVNTEAFF
TGCGCCAGCAGCGGGCAGGGGGAGGTGAACACTGAAGCTTTCTTT
>TRBV9|TRBJ2-1|.|few
CASSVEPGPRPNEQFF
TGTGCCAGCAGCGTAGAGCCAGGACCCCGCCCGAATGAGCAGTTCTTC
>TRBV4-3|TRBJ2-5|.|.
CASSQDFSRQETQYF
TGCGCCAGCAGCCAAGATTTTTCCCGGCAAGAGACCCAGTACTTC
>TRBV15|TRBJ2-7|TRBD2|.
CATSRGGYEQYF
TGTGCCACCAGCAGGGGGGGGTACGAGCAGTACTTC